This T cell receptor beta chain came from a study of shared clonotypes between healthy human individuals. Naive CD8 isolation took CD45RO-negative cells positively selected for CCR7 and excluded terminally differentiated effector memory CD45RA+ cells. Measured with immunoSEQ multiplex PCR; TCRdb has only the in-frame clones, and not every one. Seen here are more than 600,000 clones, 92% observed once, and the top ten hold approximately 24%. This CDR3 is 15 amino acids long. Germline CDR1 SQVTM, CDR2 ANQGSEA. V lost 6 bases, J lost 4 bases, and 8 bases stayed unmatched. The sequence derives from a man younger than 45 in good health. Input material: naive CD8+ T cells sorted from blood. V is TRBV29-1 and J is TRBJ2-2, with TRBD1 matching 10 bases. The CDR3 DNA reads TGCAGCGTCATTGACCGGGACAGGGGCACCGGGGAGCTGTTTTTT. Translated: CSVIDRDRGTGELFF.